The 9 T cell receptor beta chains in this list originate from one sample, sequenced in a study of blood T cell repertoires in COVID-19. Generated by immunoSEQ multiplex PCR, the TCRdb table keeps only in-frame clones and is missing some. The sample has approximately 49,000 clones; approximately 88% are singletons. Specimen: peripheral blood. The receptors shown here come from a man in his forties or fifties with acute or convalescent COVID-19.

The chain links TRBV19 to TRBJ2-1; no reliable D call. V was pared by 6 bases and J by 0 bases, with 12 bases between. Per germline, CDR1 LNHDA and CDR2 SQIVND (reference sequence). The CDR3 is 15 amino acids. The CDR3 nucleotides read TGTGCCAGTAGGGCCGAGGCCGGCTCCTACAATGAGCAGTTCTTC. Encoded protein: CASRAEAGSYNEQFF.

The chain couples TRBV7-8 to TRBJ1-5; D perhaps matches TRBD1 (6 bases). V lost 4 bases and J lost 7, with 17 bases in between. CDR1 and CDR2 from the germline V gene are SGHVS and FQNEAQ. The CDR3 is 15 residues long. DNA for the CDR3: TGTGCCAGCAGCTCCGACAGGAAACTAATCCAGCCCCAGCATTTT. Protein product: CASSSDRKLIQPQHF.

This chain uses TRBV30 with TRBJ2-7, with D tentatively TRBD2 (6 bases). CDR1 and CDR2 (germline): GTSNPN, SVGIG (reference sequence). The CDR3 loop spans 14 amino acids. V lost 4 bases to trimming and J lost 3 bases, with 16 bases between them. The CDR3 loop is CAWMKRRGGYEQYF. In DNA form, the CDR3 reads TGTGCCTGGATGAAAAGGCGGGGCGGCTACGAGCAGTACTTC.

The chain uses TRBV11-3 and TRBJ2-1, with D uncertain. Germline values: CDR1 SGHNT, CDR2 YENEEA. V lost 5 bases and J lost 5, with 4 bases in between. The CDR3 runs 11 residues. CDR3 DNA: TGTGCCAGCAGCAGAGACAATGAGCAGTTCTTC. Amino acids: CASSRDNEQFF.

The rearrangement links TRBV19 to TRBJ2-1; 10 bases line up with TRBD2. The J segment lost 6 bases and the V segment lost 7 bases, leaving 6 bases of the junction unmatched. This CDR3 comprises 14 residues. CDR1 and CDR2 (germline): LNHDA, SQIVND (reference sequence). The CDR3 nucleotides read TGTGCCAGTAAGGAAGCGGGAGGGCGCAATGAGCAGTTCTTC. Protein product: CASKEAGGRNEQFF.

The J gene is TRBJ2-1, the V gene TRBV6-5, with D possibly being TRBD2 (6 bases). V was clipped by 0 bases and J by 5 bases, with 14 bases between them. The CDR3 loop spans 16 amino acids. The germline V gene encodes CDR1 MNHEY and CDR2 SVGAGI. DNA of the CDR3: TGTGCCAGCAGTTACTCGGGATGGACTATAGACAATGAGCAGTTCTTC. Protein sequence: CASSYSGWTIDNEQFF.

Comment on this clone: The same CDR3 can be traced to other DNA sequences in this sample. The chain carries TRBV5-4 and TRBJ2-7; 8 positions match TRBD2. Trimming removed 0 bases from V and 2 bases from J; junction bases left unmatched: 4. The CDR3 loop spans 15 amino acids. CDR1 SGHNT and CDR2 YYREEE come from the germline V gene (reference sequence). CDR3 residues: CASSLVGGGTYEQYF. The CDR3 coding sequence is TGTGCCAGCAGCTTGGTCGGGGGGGGGACCTACGAGCAGTACTTC.

The V call is TRBV25-1, the J call TRBJ2-1, with D perhaps TRBD1 (7 bases). This CDR3 spans 16 amino acids. The germline CDR1 and CDR2 sequences are MGHDK and SYGVNS. V gave up 1 base and J gave up 3 bases, with 13 bases separating them. The chain's CDR3 is CASSEWQGGVYNEQFF. The CDR3 DNA reads as TGTGCCAGCAGTGAATGGCAGGGGGGCGTCTACAATGAGCAGTTCTTC.

The chain's CDR3 is CASSIQGLGDEQFF. CDR3 coding DNA: TGTGCCAGTAGTATACAGGGTCTTGGTGATGAGCAGTTCTTC. V is TRBV19 and J is TRBJ2-1, with D possibly being TRBD1 (5 bases). Germline CDR1 LNHDA, CDR2 SQIVND (reference sequence). Between the trimmed V and J ends, which lost 2 bases and 8 bases, there was a span of 13 bases. The CDR3 covers 14 residues.